The clone carrying this T cell receptor (beta chain) was seen more than once but under ten times. Its cognate antigen is unknown. Described treatment: randomized to nivolumab then ipilimumab (arm A) or the reverse (arm B). This CDR3 spans 18 amino acids. Between the trimmed V and J ends, which lost 5 bases and 0 bases, there was a span of 18 bases. Germline CDR1 SGDLS, CDR2 YYNGEE. The data were produced by immunoSEQ multiplex PCR, yet TCRdb's version contains in-frame clones alone and is incomplete. The data hold some 8,000 clones, with roughly 30% observed a single time. These data belong to a study of sequential checkpoint blockade in melanoma. Study-level information: Patients were randomized 1:1 to nivolumab-then-ipilimumab or ipilimumab-then-nivolumab first-line. About two dozen patients had tumor biopsies before treatment and at week 13.

Findings of the study overall: Response in arm A was associated with pretreatment TIL clonality. T-cell fraction and clonality followed PD-L1 and CD8+ counts, not mutational load.

This chain joins TRBV9 and TRBJ1-6; D unclear. This TCR was sampled from a human donor with melanoma. The sequenced sample was tumor tissue (inferred from file names), obtained from a patient given nivolumab and ipilimumab in sequence. CDR3 coding DNA: TGTGCCAGCAGTGAAAGAGGGTTTGGGAGCTCCTATAATTCACCCCTCCACTTT. Translating gives CASSERGFGSSYNSPLHF.